Shown below are 25 T cell receptor beta chains from a single sample sequenced in a study of T cells in Graves' hyperthyroidism and ophthalmopathy. TCR beta CDR3 region amplification was performed from RNA transcripts. Researchers ran a first-round RT-PCR on the TCR CDR3 using the HTBI primer set. TCRdb processed the multiplex PCR reads anew with MiXCR; each CDR3 protein has one entry. The sample lists around 360,000 distinct CDR3 sequences, about 15% occurring once. Material for sequencing was blood. The source of these receptors is a woman in her sixties with Graves' ophthalmopathy.

This chain connects TRBV7-6 to TRBJ1-2; TRBD1 aligns across 8 bases. Germline lookup yields CDR1 SGHVS and CDR2 FNYEAQ. The J segment lost 6 bases and the V segment lost 0 bases, leaving 12 bases of the junction unmatched. This CDR3 contains 17 residues. In DNA form, the CDR3 reads TGTGCCAGCAGCTTAGCCCGATCAGGGGGCACAACCGATGGCTACACCTTC. This translates into CASSLARSGGTTDGYTF. The full variable domain, in which reference TRBV7-6 and TRBJ1-2 provide the parts outside the CDR3, is GAGVSQSPRYKVTKRGQDVALRCDPISGHVSLYWYRQALGQGPEFLTYFNYEAQQDKSGLPNDRFSAERPEGSISTLTIQRTEQRDSAMYRCASSLARSGGTTDGYTFGSGTRLTVV.

This clonotype was seen repeatedly, ten times or more. The chain links TRBV6-1 to TRBJ2-2; possible D gene TRBD1, 5 bases. The V end lost 6 bases, the J end lost 2 bases, and 10 bases lay between the germline ends. The CDR3 is 14 amino acids. Germline V lookup: CDR1 MNHNS, CDR2 SASEGT. For the CDR3, the DNA is TGTGCCAGCAGGAGGACACGAAACACCGGGGAGCTGTTTTTT. Translating gives CASRRTRNTGELFF.

There are many counts of this clonotype. The rearrangement uses TRBV5-1 and TRBJ2-5; 7 positions match TRBD2. CDR1 is SGHRS, CDR2 YFSETQ, per germline. This CDR3 contains 16 residues. V was pared by 0 bases and J by 11 bases, with 16 bases of the junction left unmatched. Here the CDR3 DNA reads TGCGCCAGCAGCTTGGCCGGAACTAGCGCAGCGCCCTTACAGTACTTC. This encodes CASSLAGTSAAPLQYF.

At least ten counts were recorded for this clonotype. The V call is TRBV20-1, the J call TRBJ2-7; 10 bases are a match to TRBD2. After removal of 5 bases from V and 7 bases from J, the junction contained 11 bases not matched to a gene. Germline-derived CDR1 and CDR2 are DFQATT and SNEGSKA (reference sequence). CDR3 length: 14 amino acids. The CDR3: CSAWRSSGSYEQYF. Written as DNA, the CDR3 is TGCAGTGCTTGGAGGTCTAGCGGGAGTTATGAGCAGTACTTC.

This clonotype was counted many times. The J gene is TRBJ2-7, the V gene TRBV20-1; no reliable D call. Trimming cost V 4 bases and J 3 bases, with 7 bases left between them. Germline V gene sequence: CDR1 DFQATT, CDR2 SNEGSKA (reference sequence). This CDR3 comprises 11 residues. The chain's CDR3 is CSAKPVYEQYF. The CDR3 region has the DNA TGCAGTGCTAAACCTGTCTACGAGCAGTACTTC.

Ten or more counts support this clonotype. The V gene is TRBV11-2, the J gene TRBJ2-7; unclear D gene. Looked up from germline, CDR1 is SGHAT and CDR2 is FQNNGV. V was pared by 3 bases and J by 0 bases, with 9 bases between. The CDR3 consists of 14 residues. In nucleotides, the CDR3 is TGTGCCAGCAGCTTGGTCGAACCCTCCTACGAGCAGTACTTC. The encoded protein is CASSLVEPSYEQYF.

The sample holds many counts of this clonotype. In nucleotides, the CDR3 is TGTGCCAGCAGCTTAGACGGGTCACGGTACGAGCAGTACTTC. Translating it yields CASSLDGSRYEQYF. The chain links TRBV11-2 to TRBJ2-7; no firm D call. CDR1 SGHAT and CDR2 FQNNGV come from the germline V gene. This CDR3 contains 14 residues. V was clipped by 0 bases and J by 4 bases, with 10 bases between them. The full variable domain, in which reference TRBV11-2 and TRBJ2-7 provide the parts outside the CDR3, is EAGVAQSPRYKIIEKRQSVAFWCNPISGHATLYWYQQILGQGPKLLIQFQNNGVVDDSQLPKDRFSAERLKGVDSTLKIQPAKLEDSAVYLCASSLDGSRYEQYFGPGTRLTVT.

This clonotype was counted at least ten times. V usage is TRBV7-8 and J usage is TRBJ2-7; D is unclear. Germline CDR1 is SGHVS and CDR2 is FQNEAQ. V was trimmed by 3 bases and J by 3 bases, leaving 12 bases between them. The CDR3 covers 14 residues. In nucleotides, the CDR3 is TGTGCCAGCAGCTTGGGAAGGAAGGTCTACGAGCAGTACTTC. Its protein product is CASSLGRKVYEQYF.

This clonotype was observed at least ten times. The gene calls are TRBV5-1 and TRBJ2-5; the match to TRBD2 covers 7 bases. Germline CDR1 reads SGHRS; CDR2 reads YFSETQ. The CDR3 contains 11 residues. The junction had 1 base not matched to a gene; V was cut back by 7 bases and J by 4 bases. The CDR3 DNA sequence: TGCGCCAGCCGCGGGGGAGAGACCCAGTACTTC. It encodes CASRGGETQYF.

This clonotype was counted a few times. The chain joins TRBV13 to TRBJ2-7; 10 nucleotides match TRBD1. The J segment lost 3 bases and the V segment lost 0 bases, leaving 8 bases of the junction unmatched. The CDR3 has 17 amino acids. Germline CDR1 and CDR2: PRHDT and FYEKMQ (reference sequence). The CDR3 protein is CASSLGVGQGDFYEQYF. In DNA form, the CDR3 reads TGTGCCAGCAGCTTAGGGGTCGGACAGGGGGATTTCTACGAGCAGTACTTC.

The chain is built from TRBV28 and TRBJ1-4; tentative D call: TRBD1 (5 bases). The V end lost 3 bases, the J end lost 0 bases, and 14 bases lay between the germline ends. CDR1 and CDR2 from the germline V gene are MDHEN and SYDVKM. This CDR3 is built from 17 residues. CDR3 sequence: CASSLSVRGTTNEKLFF. In DNA, the CDR3 is TGTGCCAGCAGTTTGTCTGTCCGGGGGACAACTAATGAAAAACTGTTTTTT.

The table lists this clonotype with many counts. The chain has TRBV11-2 and TRBJ2-7; D call uncertain. CDR3 length: 15 amino acids. CDR1 SGHAT and CDR2 FQNNGV come from the germline V gene. V shed 8 bases and J shed 1 base, with 18 bases lying between them. Here the CDR3 DNA reads TGTGCCAGCGGGAAACTGGGCCTGAGTTCCTACGAGCAGTACTTC. Amino acid sequence: CASGKLGLSSYEQYF.

In this sample, this clonotype turned up many times. The chain carries TRBV7-9 and TRBJ2-5; weak D call: TRBD2 (5 bases). Trimming cost V 2 bases and J 1 base, with 20 bases left between them. Germline loops: CDR1 SEHNR, CDR2 FQNEAQ (reference sequence). The CDR3 sequence is 18 residues long. This CDR3 is CASSLPSRGVSAQETQYF. As DNA, the CDR3 is TGTGCCAGCAGCTTACCTTCCCGGGGAGTTAGCGCCCAAGAGACCCAGTACTTC.

This clonotype was counted many times. The chain employs TRBV7-9 and TRBJ2-5; 12 positions match TRBD2. After removal of 5 bases from V and 3 bases from J, the junction contained 7 bases not matched to a gene. The germline V gene has CDR1 SEHNR and CDR2 FQNEAQ (reference sequence). CDR3 size: 16 residues. CDR3 coding DNA: TGTGCCAGCAGCCATCGGAGGACTAGCGGGAAAGAGACCCAGTACTTC. This gives the protein CASSHRRTSGKETQYF.

CDR3 amino acids: CSAQKRASGRYNEQFF. The CDR3 DNA sequence: TGCAGTGCCCAGAAGCGGGCTAGCGGGCGTTACAATGAGCAGTTCTTC. This sequence joins TRBV20-1 and TRBJ2-1, with 8 bases fitting TRBD2. The CDR3 has 16 amino acids. J gave up 4 bases and V 6 bases, and 14 bases lay outside the gene matches. Germline V lookup: CDR1 DFQATT, CDR2 SNEGSKA (reference sequence).

This clonotype was observed at least ten times. The genes are TRBV5-5 and TRBJ2-1; a weak D match, TRBD2 (6 bases). V was trimmed by 5 bases and J by 3 bases, leaving 21 bases between them. This CDR3 has 17 residues. In germline, CDR1 is SGHKS, CDR2 YYEKEE (reference sequence). The CDR3 nucleotides read TGTGCCAGCAGACCTCCCGGGACTGAGCTTTACTACAATGAGCAGTTCTTC. Translation gives CASRPPGTELYYNEQFF.

This clonotype was seen ten or more times. The chain has TRBV5-5 and TRBJ1-4; maybe TRBD1 (6 bases). V was cut by 0 bases and J by 7 bases, with 13 bases left in between. The CDR3 runs 15 residues. Per the germline V gene, CDR1 is SGHKS and CDR2 is YYEKEE (reference sequence). CDR3 region: CASSLEVKGGEKLFF. The CDR3 nucleotides read TGTGCCAGCAGCTTGGAGGTGAAAGGGGGTGAAAAACTGTTTTTT. Based on the CDR3 plus reference TRBV5-5 and TRBJ1-4, the full variable domain is DAGVTQSPTHLIKTRGQQVTLRCSPISGHKSVSWYQQVLGQGPQFIFQYYEKEERGRGNFPDRFSARQFPNYSSELNVNALLLGDSALYLCASSLEVKGGEKLFFGSGTQLSVL.

The sample holds a few counts of this clonotype. This chain links TRBV19 with TRBJ1-6; TRBD1 matches 9 bases. The length of the CDR3 is 15 residues. Trimming removed 7 bases from V and 10 bases from J; junction bases left unmatched: 11. Germline lookup yields CDR1 LNHDA and CDR2 SQIVND (reference sequence). Here the CDR3 reads CASKGAGTGRSPLHF. For the CDR3, the DNA is TGTGCCAGTAAAGGGGCCGGGACAGGGCGCTCACCCCTCCACTTT.

This clonotype was detected only a few times. V and J are TRBV29-1 and TRBJ2-5; D remains ambiguous. Germline values: CDR1 SQVTM, CDR2 ANQGSEA. Trimming stripped 5 bases from V and 5 bases from J, with 9 bases between. The CDR3 covers 11 residues. The CDR3 DNA sequence: TGCAGCGTTTCTGCAAGGGAGACCCAGTACTTC. It translates to CSVSARETQYF.

This clonotype appeared a few times. V gene TRBV24-1 combines with J gene TRBJ2-5; TRBD2 aligns across 9 bases. V dropped 7 bases and J dropped 4; count of bases not matched to a gene: 3. CDR1 and CDR2 (germline): KGHDR, SFDVKD. The CDR3 covers 13 residues. The CDR3: CATRASGTETQYF. CDR3 DNA: TGTGCCACCAGGGCTAGCGGGACAGAGACCCAGTACTTC.

The table lists this clonotype with a few counts. The chain carries TRBV10-3 and TRBJ2-6, with D perhaps matching TRBD1 (5 bases). The CDR3 sequence is 17 residues long. Germline assignment: CDR1 ENHRY and CDR2 SYGVKD. V lost 8 bases and J lost 2, with 19 bases in between. CDR3 sequence (DNA): TGTGCCATCCCCCGAGGCCCAGGGTCCGCTGGGGCCAACGTCCTGACTTTC. It specifies CAIPRGPGSAGANVLTF.

V and J are TRBV5-1 and TRBJ2-5; D is unresolved. CDR1 is SGHRS, CDR2 YFSETQ, per germline. Trimming took off 0 bases at V and 3 bases at J, with 9 bases between the two ends. The length of the CDR3 is 14 residues. This CDR3 is CASSLARTEETQYF. For the CDR3, the DNA is TGCGCCAGCAGCTTGGCCCGGACGGAAGAGACCCAGTACTTC.

This clonotype was counted many times. The chain links TRBV20-1 to TRBJ2-5, with 8 bases identical to TRBD2. V dropped 2 bases and J dropped 3; count of bases not matched to a gene: 11. From germline, CDR1 is DFQATT and CDR2 SNEGSKA (reference sequence). The length of the CDR3 is 16 residues. CDR3 DNA sequence: TGCAGTGCTAGAAACTTACTAGCGGCTGCCAAAGAGACCCAGTACTTC. It encodes CSARNLLAAAKETQYF.

This clonotype came up many times. The chain links TRBV30 to TRBJ2-1; no definite D call. The CDR3 spans 18 residues. Germline CDR1 reads GTSNPN; CDR2 reads SVGIG (reference sequence). Trimming removed 3 bases at V and 0 bases at J, with 21 bases between. DNA of the CDR3: TGTGCCTGGAGCGCTCCCCCCCCCCCACAAACCTCCTACAATGAGCAGTTCTTC. This gives the protein CAWSAPPPPQTSYNEQFF.

This clonotype was picked up many times. The chain combines TRBV6-1 with TRBJ1-3; 7 positions agree with TRBD1. From germline, CDR1 is MNHNS and CDR2 SASEGT. The CDR3 spans 13 residues. V was clipped by 6 bases and J by 2 bases; unmatched bases: 1. CDR3 sequence: CASRGTAGNTIYF. The CDR3 region has the DNA TGTGCCAGCAGGGGGACAGCTGGAAACACCATATATTTT.